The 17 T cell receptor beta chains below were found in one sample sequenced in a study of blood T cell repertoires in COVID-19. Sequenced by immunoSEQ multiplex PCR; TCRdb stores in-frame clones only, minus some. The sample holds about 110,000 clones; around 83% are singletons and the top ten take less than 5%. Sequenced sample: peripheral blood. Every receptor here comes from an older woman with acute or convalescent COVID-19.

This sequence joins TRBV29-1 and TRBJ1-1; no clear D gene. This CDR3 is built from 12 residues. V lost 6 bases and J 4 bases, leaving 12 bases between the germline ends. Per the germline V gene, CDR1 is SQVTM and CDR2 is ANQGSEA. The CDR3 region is CSVGGDGTEAFF. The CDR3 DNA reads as TGCAGCGTAGGAGGCGACGGCACTGAAGCTTTCTTT.

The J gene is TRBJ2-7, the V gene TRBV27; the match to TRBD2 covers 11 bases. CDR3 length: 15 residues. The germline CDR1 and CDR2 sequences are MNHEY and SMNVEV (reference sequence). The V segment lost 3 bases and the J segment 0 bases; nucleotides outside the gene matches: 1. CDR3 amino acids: CASSFTSGSSYEQYF. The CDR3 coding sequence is TGTGCCAGCAGTTTCACTAGCGGGAGCTCCTACGAGCAGTACTTC.

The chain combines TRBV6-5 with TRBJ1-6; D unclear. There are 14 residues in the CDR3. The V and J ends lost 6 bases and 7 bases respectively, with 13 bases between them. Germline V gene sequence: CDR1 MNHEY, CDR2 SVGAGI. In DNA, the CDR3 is TGTGCCAGCAGGGCCCAGGAGGGAAATTCACCCCTCCACTTT. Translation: CASRAQEGNSPLHF.

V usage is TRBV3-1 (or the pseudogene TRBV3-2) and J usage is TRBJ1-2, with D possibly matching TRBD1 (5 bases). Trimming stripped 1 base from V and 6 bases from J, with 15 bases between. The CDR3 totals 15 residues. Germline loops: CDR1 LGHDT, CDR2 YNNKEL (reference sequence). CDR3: CASSQVSRGSHGYTF. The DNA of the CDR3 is TGTGCCAGCAGCCAAGTGTCGCGGGGCTCACATGGCTACACCTTC.

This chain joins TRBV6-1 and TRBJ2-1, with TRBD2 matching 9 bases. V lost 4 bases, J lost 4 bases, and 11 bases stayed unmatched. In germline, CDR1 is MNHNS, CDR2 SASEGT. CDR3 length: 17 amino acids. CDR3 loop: CASSATAGGPKYNEQFF. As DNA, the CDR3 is TGTGCCAGCAGTGCAACGGCGGGAGGGCCGAAGTACAATGAGCAGTTCTTC.

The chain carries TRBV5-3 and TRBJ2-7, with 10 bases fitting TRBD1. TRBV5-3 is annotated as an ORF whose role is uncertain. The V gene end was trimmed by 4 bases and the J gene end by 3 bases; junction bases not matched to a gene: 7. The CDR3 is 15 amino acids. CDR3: CARSARTGGGYEQYV. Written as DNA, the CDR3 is TGTGCCAGAAGCGCCAGGACAGGGGGAGGCTACGAGCAGTACGTC.

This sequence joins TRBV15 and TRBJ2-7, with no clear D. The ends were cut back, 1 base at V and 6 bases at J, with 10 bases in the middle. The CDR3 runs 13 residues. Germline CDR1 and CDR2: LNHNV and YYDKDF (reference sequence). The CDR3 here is CATSRVADSEQYV. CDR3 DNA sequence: TGTGCCACCAGCAGAGTGGCAGACTCCGAGCAGTACGTC.

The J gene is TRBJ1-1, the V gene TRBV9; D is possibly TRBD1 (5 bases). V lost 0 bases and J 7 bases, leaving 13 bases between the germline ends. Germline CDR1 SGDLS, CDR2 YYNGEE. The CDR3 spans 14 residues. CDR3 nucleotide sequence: TGTGCCAGCAGCGTAGCACAGGTCGCAAATGAAGCTTTCTTT. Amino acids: CASSVAQVANEAFF. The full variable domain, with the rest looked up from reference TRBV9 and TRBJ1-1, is DSGVTQTPKHLITATGQRVTLRCSPRSGDLSVYWYQQSLDQGLQFLIQYYNGEERAKGNILERFSAQQFPDLHSELNLSSLELGDSALYFCASSVAQVANEAFFGQGTRLTVV.

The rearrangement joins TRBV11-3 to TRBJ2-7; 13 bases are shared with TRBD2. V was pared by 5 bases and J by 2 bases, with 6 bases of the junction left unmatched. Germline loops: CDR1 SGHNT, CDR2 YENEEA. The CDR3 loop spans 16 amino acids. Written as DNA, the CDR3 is TGTGCCAGCAGCGATCGGGGGACTAGCGGGACCTACGAGCAGTACTTC. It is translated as CASSDRGTSGTYEQYF. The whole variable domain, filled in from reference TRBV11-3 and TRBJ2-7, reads EAGVVQSPRYKIIEKKQPVAFWCNPISGHNTLYWYLQNLGQGPELLIRYENEEAVDDSQLPKDRFSAERLKGVDSTLKIQPAELGDSAVYLCASSDRGTSGTYEQYFGPGTRLTVT.

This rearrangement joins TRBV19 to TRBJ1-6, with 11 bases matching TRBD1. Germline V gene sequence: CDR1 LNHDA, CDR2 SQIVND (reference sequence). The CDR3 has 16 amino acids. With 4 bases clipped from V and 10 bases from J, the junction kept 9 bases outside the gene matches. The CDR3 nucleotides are TGTGCCAGTAGTAGAGGACAGGGGGCCTTAGGGTCACCCCTCCACTTT. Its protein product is CASSRGQGALGSPLHF. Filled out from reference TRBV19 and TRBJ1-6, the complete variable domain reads DGGITQSPKYLFRKEGQNVTLSCEQNLNHDAMYWYRQDPGQGLRLIYYSQIVNDFQKGDIAEGYSVSREKKESFPLTVTSAQKNPTAFYLCASSRGQGALGSPLHFGNGTRLTVT.

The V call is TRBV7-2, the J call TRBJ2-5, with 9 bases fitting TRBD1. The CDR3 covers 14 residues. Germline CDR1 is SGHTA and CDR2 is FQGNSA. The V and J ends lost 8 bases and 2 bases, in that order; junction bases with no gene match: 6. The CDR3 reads CASAKDRGQETQYF. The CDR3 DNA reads TGTGCCAGCGCTAAAGACAGGGGGCAAGAGACCCAGTACTTC.

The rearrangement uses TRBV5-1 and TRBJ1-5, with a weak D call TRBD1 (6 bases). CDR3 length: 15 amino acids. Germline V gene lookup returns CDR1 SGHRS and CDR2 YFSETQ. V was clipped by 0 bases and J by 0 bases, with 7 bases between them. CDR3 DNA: TGCGCCAGCAGCTTGGCAGGGGATAGCAATCAGCCCCAGCATTTT. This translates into CASSLAGDSNQPQHF.

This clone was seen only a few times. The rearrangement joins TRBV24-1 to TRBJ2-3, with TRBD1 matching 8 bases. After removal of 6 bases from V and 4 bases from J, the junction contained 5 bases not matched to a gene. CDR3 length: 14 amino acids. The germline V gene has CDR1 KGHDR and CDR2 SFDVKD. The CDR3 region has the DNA TGTGCCACCAGTTCGGCAGGGGGCTCAGATACGCAGTATTTT. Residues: CATSSAGGSDTQYF.

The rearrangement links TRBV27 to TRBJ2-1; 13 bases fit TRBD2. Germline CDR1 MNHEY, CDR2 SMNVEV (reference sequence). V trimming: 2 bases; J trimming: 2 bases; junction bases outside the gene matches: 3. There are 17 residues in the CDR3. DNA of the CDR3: TGTGCCAGCAGTTTAAGGACTAGCGGGAGTCCCTACAATGAGCAGTTCTTC. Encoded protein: CASSLRTSGSPYNEQFF.

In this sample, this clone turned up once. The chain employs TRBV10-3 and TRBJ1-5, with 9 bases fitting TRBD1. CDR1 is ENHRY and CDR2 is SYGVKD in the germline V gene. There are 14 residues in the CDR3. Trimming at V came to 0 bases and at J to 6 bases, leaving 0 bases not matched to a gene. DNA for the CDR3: TGTGCCATCAGTGAGTCGGACAGGGGTCAGCCCCAGCATTTT. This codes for CAISESDRGQPQHF.

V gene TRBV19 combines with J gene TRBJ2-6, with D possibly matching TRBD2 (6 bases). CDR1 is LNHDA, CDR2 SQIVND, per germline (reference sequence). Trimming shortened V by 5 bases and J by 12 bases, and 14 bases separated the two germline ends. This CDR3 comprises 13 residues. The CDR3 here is CASSAGKGTVLTF. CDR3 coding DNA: TGTGCCAGTAGTGCGGGGAAGGGTACCGTCCTGACTTTC.

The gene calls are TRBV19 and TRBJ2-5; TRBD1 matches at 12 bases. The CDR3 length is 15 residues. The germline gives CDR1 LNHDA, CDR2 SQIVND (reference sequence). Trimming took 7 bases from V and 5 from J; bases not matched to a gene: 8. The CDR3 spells CASMGRDRGLETQYF. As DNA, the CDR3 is TGTGCCAGTATGGGCAGGGACAGGGGGCTGGAGACCCAGTACTTC.